This T cell receptor beta chain was identified in a study of T cells in Graves' hyperthyroidism and ophthalmopathy. The CDR3 covers 15 residues. Trimming removed 6 bases from V and 1 base from J; junction bases left unmatched: 5. The germline gives CDR1 MGHDK, CDR2 SYGVNS. This clonotype has at least ten counts. RNA transcripts were the template for amplifying TCR beta CDR3 regions. First-round RT-PCR of the TCR CDR3 relied on the HTBI primer set. TCRdb fed the multiplex PCR reads into MiXCR, producing one record per CDR3 protein. The sample contains around 250,000 distinct CDR3 sequences, roughly 15% of which appear only once.

This sequence joins TRBV25-1 and TRBJ2-7, with 11 positions matching TRBD2. The receptor was isolated from a woman between 40 and 50 years old with Graves' hyperthyroidism that later progressed to Graves' ophthalmopathy. Sequenced input: blood. CDR3 DNA: TGTGCCAGCAGCCTAGCGGGAGGAAGGTCCTACGAGCAGTACTTC. Translating it yields CASSLAGGRSYEQYF.